This entry is about one T cell receptor beta chain. Its target antigen remains unknown. Within one base of it there is no much larger clone, and no base qualities were kept. The donors were healthy, HIV-negative adults who had no recently reported acute infections or vaccinations. Every donor was a Caucasian adult living in Nashville, Tennessee, USA. Magnetic negative selection was used to enrich CD4+ T cells, after which naive cells were positively selected on CD45RA and the negative fraction became the memory subset. Blood was obtained by leukapheresis, after which PBMCs were separated by Ficoll-Histopaque density gradient centrifugation and cryopreserved in liquid nitrogen vapor phase. Analytical flow cytometry was used to check the purity and quantity of every magnetically sorted T cell population. Each sorted fraction had its genomic DNA isolated and then quantified by UV absorbance on a Nanodrop 2000c.

This sample was included in a study of shared clonotypes between healthy human individuals (dated by TCRdb to the early 2020s). In terms of the full investigation: The cohort included three men and a couple of women between 18 and 49 years of age. To estimate repertoire size and how much clonotypes are shared between individuals, the study performed deep sequencing of blood TCR repertoires from roughly five healthy adults. To increase sequencing depth and limit assay-specific biases, different laboratories used diverse techniques to prepare libraries and sequence TCR repertoires. Between about 0.94 and 8.9 billion PBMCs per donor were obtained by leukapheresis. For each donor, three plates each were used for CD4 naive and CD4 memory, two plates were used for CD8 naive, and one plate was used for CD8 memory.

The CDR3, from cysteine to phenylalanine, totals 14 residues. The kept DNA is CDR3 alone, 42 bases in frame from the first base. Trimming takes 6 bases from V and 0 bases from J, and the germline ends sit 11 bases apart. CDR1 and CDR2, looked up from the germline V gene, are ENHRY and SYGVKD. Using the deep immunoSEQ assay, multiplex PCR amplified TCR CDR3 regions from genomic DNA. Extracted genomic DNA from each cell subset was distributed evenly across all wells of several immunoSEQ 96-well plates, and each plate was treated as a replicate. For sorted subsets, about 220 ng of genomic DNA, equivalent to 30,000 or so T cell genomes, went into each replicate PCR. Purified libraries were quantified with a Qubit 3.0 fluorometer, sized on a Bioanalyzer 2100, and re-quantified with the KAPA Library Quantification kit. A separate single-read 150-cycle Illumina NextSeq 550 flow cell was used to sequence each immunoSEQ 96-well plate. The source study handled its data this way. The immunoSEQ output contained only junctional sequences without quality scores, so filtering could not match that applied to full-length reads. To assign V/J genes and CDR3, sequences were annotated using PyIR, a Python wrapper for IgBLAST v1.9, with IMGT germline references. Reads were filtered out if the reads had weak V/J assignments (E-value above 1e-6), no CDR3, stop codons, out-of-frame junctions, or ambiguous translated residues. V3J clonotypes were defined by identical inferred V gene, J gene, and CDR3 amino acid sequence. Percentage overlap between repertoires was calculated by dividing the number of shared unique clonotypes by the size of the smaller repertoire. Repertoire richness was assessed with RTK rarefaction, the Chao1 estimator, and Recon v2.1 estimates of unobserved clonotypes. OLGA was used to compute generation probabilities for all TCRbeta clonotypes that the gDNA method yielded from a handful of donors. Not all clones reach the TCRdb copy of this immuneACCESS table, which keeps in-frame sequences only. Checked studies attribute under half of the gap to unresolved V genes and leave the rest unexplained. D and trimming were read from the DNA, whereas the V and J calls and clone size are those reported in that table. This sample gives under 2,500,000 clones in total; more than 90% of them show up just once. 0.1% to 0.15% of the sample is in the top ten clones.

What the authors observed across the whole study: Rarefaction of sorted-subset datasets indicated incomplete sequencing despite the large sequencing depth. Pairwise subsampling indicated that sequencing depth was expected to affect the degree of clonotype sharing among donors. About 5% of naive CD4, 3.5% of naive CD8, approximately 2% of memory CD4, and less than 0.45% of memory CD8 clonotypes were shared across several donors. Sampling was restricted to blood, and TCR repertoires in tissues likely differ from the TCR repertoires found in blood. Compared with non-shared clonotypes, clonotypes shared by all four sorted-subset donors had higher generation probabilities. Estimated clonotype richness was generally larger for naive than for memory subsets. The genetic and exposure-history diversity represented was limited by the small number of donors.

The TCR originated in a man in his late teens or twenties in good health. The specimen sequenced was naive CD4+ T cells sorted from blood. This specimen's cell subset or site label, per the study, means: CD45RA+ positively selected. The chain was built from TRBV10-3 and TRBJ1-1, with the identity of the D gene unclear. The sequence in DNA is TGTGCCATCAGGGAACAGAACATGAACACTGAAGCTTTCTTT. This is translated as CAIREQNMNTEAFF.